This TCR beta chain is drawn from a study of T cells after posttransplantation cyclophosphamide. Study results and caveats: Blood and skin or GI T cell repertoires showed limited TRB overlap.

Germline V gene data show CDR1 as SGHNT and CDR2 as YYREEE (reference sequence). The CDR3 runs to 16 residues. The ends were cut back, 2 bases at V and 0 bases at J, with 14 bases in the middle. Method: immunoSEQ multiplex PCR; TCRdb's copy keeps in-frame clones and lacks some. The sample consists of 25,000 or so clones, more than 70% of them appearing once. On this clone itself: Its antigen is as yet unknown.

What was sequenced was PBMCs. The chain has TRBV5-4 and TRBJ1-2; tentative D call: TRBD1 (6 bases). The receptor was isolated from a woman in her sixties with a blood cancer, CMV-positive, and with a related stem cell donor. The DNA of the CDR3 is TGTGCCAGCAGCTTCCAATCAGGGGATGCTAACTATGGCTACACCTTC. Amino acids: CASSFQSGDANYGYTF. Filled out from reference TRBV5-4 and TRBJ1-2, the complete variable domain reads ETGVTQSPTHLIKTRGQQVTLRCSSQSGHNTVSWYQQALGQGPQFIFQYYREEENGRGNFPPRFSGLQFPNYSSELNVNALELDDSALYLCASSFQSGDANYGYTFGSGTRLTVV.